One and the same sample provided the 13 T cell receptor beta chains below, sequenced in a study of cytomegalovirus exposure and HLA in healthy donors. PCR primers comprised 60 Vbeta and 13 Jbeta primers. The data were produced by immunoSEQ multiplex PCR, yet TCRdb's version contains in-frame clones alone and is incomplete. The table has 150,000 to 200,000 clones, approximately 82% seen once. Sequencing was done on a sample of PBMCs. These receptors were taken from a woman in her thirties or forties in good health and CMV-seropositive.

In this sample, this clone turned up a few times. The gene calls are TRBV19 and TRBJ2-7; 9 positions agree with TRBD1. Germline V gene sequence: CDR1 LNHDA, CDR2 SQIVND (reference sequence). V trimming: 8 bases; J trimming: 9 bases; junction bases outside the gene matches: 5. The CDR3 covers 11 residues. CDR3 loop: CASRQGVVQYF. DNA for the CDR3: TGTGCCAGTCGACAGGGGGTGGTGCAGTACTTC.

This chain connects TRBV2 to TRBJ1-2; D is possibly TRBD1 (5 bases). V lost 8 bases, J lost 6 bases, and 13 bases lay in between. From germline, CDR1 is SNHLY and CDR2 FYNNEI. This CDR3 has 12 amino acids. The CDR3 nucleotides read TGTGCCAGCCCCGACCCGGGGGATGGCTACACCTTC. It encodes CASPDPGDGYTF.

On this clone itself: Germline and junction disagree at one end, which may indicate a read error. The chain is built from TRBV2 and TRBJ2-1; possible D gene TRBD2, 5 bases. From germline, CDR1 is SNHLY and CDR2 FYNNEI. CDR3 length: 15 amino acids. DNA for the CDR3: TGTGTCAGCAGTGAGGACCGAGGGTCCTACAATGAGCAGTTCTTC. It is translated as CVSSEDRGSYNEQFF.

The J gene is TRBJ1-1, the V gene TRBV12-5, with TRBD1 identical over 7 bases. V lost 1 base to trimming and J lost 0 bases; unmatched junction nucleotides: 2. The CDR3 covers 15 residues. Germline V gives CDR1 LGHNT, CDR2 FRNRAP. The CDR3 spells CASGLGGQLNTEAFF. The CDR3 nucleotides read TGTGCTAGTGGTTTGGGGGGACAGTTGAACACTGAAGCTTTCTTT.

The chain combines TRBV14 with TRBJ1-2, with D possibly matching TRBD1 (6 bases). Germline CDR1 reads SGHDN; CDR2 reads FVKESK. V was pared by 1 base and J by 4 bases, with 19 bases between. The CDR3 is 17 residues long. The CDR3 DNA is TGTGCCAGCAGCCAAGTGTCAGGGGCAACGGCAAGCTATGGCTACACCTTC. Translating it yields CASSQVSGATASYGYTF. Full variable domain (outside the CDR3, taken from reference TRBV14 and TRBJ1-2): EAGVTQFPSHSVIEKGQTVTLRCDPISGHDNLYWYRRVMGKEIKFLLHFVKESKQDESGMPNNRFLAERTGGTYSTLKVQPAELEDSGVYFCASSQVSGATASYGYTFGSGTRLTVV.

The V gene is TRBV5-1, the J gene TRBJ1-2, with D tentatively TRBD1 (5 bases). Germline CDR1 SGHRS, CDR2 YFSETQ. V shed 5 bases and J shed 5 bases, with 16 bases lying between them. This CDR3 contains 14 residues. CDR3 sequence: CASRLERQIYGYTF. The CDR3 region has the DNA TGCGCCAGCAGACTTGAGCGACAGATTTATGGCTACACCTTC.

The V call is TRBV7-2, the J call TRBJ1-1, with 7 bases aligning to TRBD1. Germline CDR1 reads SGHTA; CDR2 reads FQGNSA. The CDR3 is made up of 14 amino acids. The junction had 3 bases not matched to a gene; V was cut back by 5 bases and J by 0 bases. CDR3 nucleotides: TGTGCCAGCAGCCTGGACAGGATGAACACTGAAGCTTTCTTT. It encodes CASSLDRMNTEAFF.

This clone was counted a few times. This chain connects TRBV18 to TRBJ2-1, with 9 bases matching TRBD1. CDR1 is KGHSH and CDR2 is LQKENI in the germline V gene. This CDR3 has 15 amino acids. V shed 6 bases and J 7 bases; nucleotides not matched to a gene: 10. The CDR3 bases are TGTGCCAGCTCGCCCGGGACAGGGCCTCGTAATGAGCAGTTCTTC. It is translated as CASSPGTGPRNEQFF.

The V gene is TRBV7-8, the J gene TRBJ2-5, with D perhaps matching TRBD2 (6 bases). The CDR3 sequence is 14 residues long. The germline gives CDR1 SGHVS, CDR2 FQNEAQ. With 1 base removed from V and 5 bases from J, the gap between germline ends came to 11 bases. CDR3 region: CASSLGTGVETQYF. CDR3 coding DNA: TGTGCCAGCAGCTTAGGGACGGGGGTGGAGACCCAGTACTTC.

The chain links TRBV2 to TRBJ2-1; 9 nucleotides align to TRBD1. V shed 4 bases, J shed 15 bases, and the junction held 7 bases outside the gene matches. The CDR3 is made up of 12 amino acids. The V gene's germline CDR1 is SNHLY and CDR2 FYNNEI. This CDR3 reads CASSVPGQGGFF. In nucleotides, the CDR3 is TGTGCCAGCAGTGTCCCGGGACAGGGCGGGTTCTTC.

This chain uses TRBV4-3 with TRBJ2-1, with unresolved D. The V gene lost 0 bases and the J gene lost 5 bases, with 8 bases spanning the gap. Germline V gene data show CDR1 as LGHNA and CDR2 as YSLEER. The CDR3 length is 14 residues. CDR3 sequence (DNA): TGCGCCAGCAGCCAAGATCGGGTCAACAATGAGCAGTTCTTC. It codes for CASSQDRVNNEQFF.

The chain is built from TRBV2 and TRBJ2-3, with 11 bases matching TRBD2. This CDR3 is built from 19 residues. V lost 7 bases and J lost 1; bases outside the gene matches: 16. Germline V gene data show CDR1 as SNHLY and CDR2 as FYNNEI. CDR3 bases: TGTGCCAGCAAACCACTAGCGGGAGTTTGGATCAGAGGCACAGATACGCAGTATTTT. Translating gives CASKPLAGVWIRGTDTQYF.

This chain uses TRBV4-3 with TRBJ1-4; D is unresolved. V lost 8 bases and J lost 5, with 12 bases in between. CDR3 length: 13 residues. Germline V gene data show CDR1 as LGHNA and CDR2 as YSLEER. This chain's CDR3 is CASRRGTNEKLFF. CDR3 DNA sequence: TGCGCCAGCCGTCGGGGAACCAATGAAAAACTGTTTTTT.